The 30 T cell receptor beta chains presented below share a single source sample, sequenced in a study of blood T cell repertoires in COVID-19. Clones were read by immunoSEQ multiplex PCR, and TCRdb kept only the in-frame ones, dropping some. The sample includes 140,000 to 150,000 clones, around three quarters of them seen just once. The source material was peripheral blood. Every receptor here comes from a man in his sixties with acute or convalescent COVID-19.

This chain uses TRBV6-1 with TRBJ1-1; the D is unclear. CDR1 MNHNS and CDR2 SASEGT come from the germline V gene. Between the trimmed V and J ends, which lost 5 bases and 10 bases, there was a span of 11 bases. This CDR3 contains 11 residues. The CDR3 sequence: CASSYGPGAFF. CDR3 nucleotide sequence: TGTGCCAGCAGTTATGGGCCAGGAGCTTTCTTT.

A few counts support this clone. The V gene is TRBV6-1, the J gene TRBJ2-7; D remains ambiguous. The CDR3 consists of 13 residues. Trimming left V 3 bases short and J 2 bases short, with 8 bases between. Germline CDR1 and CDR2: MNHNS and SASEGT. The DNA for the CDR3 is TGTGCCAGCAGTGATTATAGTACCTACGAGCAGTACTTC. Protein sequence: CASSDYSTYEQYF.

The genes are TRBV7-2 and TRBJ2-3, with TRBD2 identical over 7 bases. J gave up 3 bases and V 0 bases, and 0 bases lay outside the gene matches. The CDR3 is 14 amino acids. Germline CDR1 is SGHTA and CDR2 is FQGNSA. CDR3: CASSLAGGTDTQYF. CDR3 DNA: TGTGCCAGCAGCTTAGCGGGAGGGACAGATACGCAGTATTTT. The full variable domain, completed using reference TRBV7-2 and TRBJ2-3, is GAGVSQSPSNKVTEKGKDVELRCDPISGHTALYWYRQSLGQGLEFLIYFQGNSAPDKSGLPSDRFSAERTGGSVSTLTIQRTQQEDSAVYLCASSLAGGTDTQYFGPGTRLTVL.

CDR3 bases: TGTGCCAGCAGTCAACAGGGAACCCAAGAGACCCAGTACTTC. This encodes CASSQQGTQETQYF. The chain couples TRBV28 to TRBJ2-5; TRBD1 is a possible D gene (6 bases). With 5 bases removed from V and 1 base from J, the gap between germline ends came to 11 bases. Germline V lookup: CDR1 MDHEN, CDR2 SYDVKM. The CDR3 is 14 residues long.

The chain has TRBV5-6 and TRBJ2-5; 7 bases are shared with TRBD1. The CDR3 has 15 amino acids. CDR1 and CDR2 (germline): SGHDT, YYEEEE. V was pared by 7 bases and J by 2 bases, with 11 bases of the junction left unmatched. Here the CDR3 DNA reads TGTGCCAGCCCGGGCGTGGACAGGACTCAAGAGACCCAGTACTTC. It encodes CASPGVDRTQETQYF.

V is TRBV24-1 and J is TRBJ2-3, with a tentative D call TRBD1 (7 bases). The CDR3 loop spans 14 amino acids. Germline values: CDR1 KGHDR, CDR2 SFDVKD. The CDR3 bases are TGTGCTTCAAGGGCAGGGGGAGGAACAGATACGCAGTATTTT. Translated, it gives CASRAGGGTDTQYF.

The V and J genes are TRBV9 and TRBJ1-2; D perhaps matches TRBD1 (5 bases). Trimming cost V 5 bases and J 1 base, with 12 bases left between them. The CDR3 totals 14 residues. The germline V gene has CDR1 SGDLS and CDR2 YYNGEE. As DNA, the CDR3 is TGTGCCAGCAGGAAGACAGCATTTAACTATGGCTACACCTTC. Amino acid sequence: CASRKTAFNYGYTF.

In its sample, this clone was seen a few times. The chain recombines TRBV15 with TRBJ1-3; D might be TRBD1 (6 bases). V was clipped by 5 bases and J by 0 bases, with 14 bases between them. The CDR3 is 16 residues long. The germline CDR1 and CDR2 sequences are LNHNV and YYDKDF (reference sequence). The CDR3 region is CATSLRQVRSGNTIYF. DNA for the CDR3: TGTGCCACCAGCTTACGACAGGTTCGCTCTGGAAACACCATATATTTT.

This chain connects TRBV10-2 to TRBJ2-7, with 11 bases that match TRBD2. The CDR3 length is 14 residues. Unmatched junction bases numbered 5, after V lost 7 bases and J lost 3 bases. The germline V gene encodes CDR1 WSHSY and CDR2 SAAADI. The CDR3, as DNA: TGCGCCAGCACCACCGGGACTAGCGGCTACGAGCAGTACTTC. It specifies CASTTGTSGYEQYF.

The CDR3 protein is CASSEGQGYYNEQFF. The CDR3 coding sequence is TGTGCCAGCAGCGAGGGACAGGGGTACTACAATGAGCAGTTCTTC. V and J are TRBV9 and TRBJ2-1, with TRBD1 matching 10 bases. The CDR3 extends over 15 amino acids. The J segment lost 3 bases and the V segment lost 3 bases, leaving 3 bases of the junction unmatched. CDR1 is SGDLS and CDR2 is YYNGEE in the germline V gene.

J is TRBJ2-3 and V is TRBV5-4; 15 bases fit TRBD2. The CDR3 is made up of 15 amino acids. Losses at the gene ends were 9 bases for V and 5 bases for J; bases not matched to a gene: 7. The germline gives CDR1 SGHNT, CDR2 YYREEE (reference sequence). CDR3 nucleotides: TGTGCCACCCGGACTAGCGGGAGGGACGGAGATACGCAGTATTTT. Translated, it gives CATRTSGRDGDTQYF.

The V call is TRBV19, the J call TRBJ1-5, with a possible D match to TRBD1 (5 bases). The CDR3 consists of 15 residues. CDR1 LNHDA and CDR2 SQIVND come from the germline V gene (reference sequence). V was pared by 4 bases and J by 10 bases, with 20 bases between. The CDR3 loop reads CASSTSGRSGYPQHF. The CDR3 region has the DNA TGTGCCAGTAGTACCTCAGGGAGGAGTGGGTATCCCCAGCATTTT.

This rearrangement joins TRBV4-2 to TRBJ2-4, with D possibly being TRBD2 (5 bases). Germline CDR1 reads LGHNA; CDR2 reads YNFKEQ. Trimming left V 0 bases short and J 0 bases short, with 9 bases between. The CDR3 spans 16 residues. CDR3: CASSQDRGLAKNIQYF. CDR3 DNA: TGTGCCAGCAGCCAAGATCGGGGATTAGCCAAAAACATTCAGTACTTC.

This clone was seen only a few times. The CDR3 here is CATSDFSSGPNNEQFF. DNA for the CDR3: TGTGCCACCAGTGATTTTAGCAGCGGGCCGAACAATGAGCAGTTCTTC. This chain connects TRBV24-1 to TRBJ2-1, with a tentative D call TRBD2 (6 bases). There are 16 residues in the CDR3. Per germline, CDR1 KGHDR and CDR2 SFDVKD. The V end was cut by 1 base, the J end by 5 bases, with 14 bases between.

The chain joins TRBV6-6 to TRBJ2-5, with 9 bases lining up with TRBD1. CDR3 length: 13 amino acids. The ends lost 7 bases at V and 4 bases at J; junction bases unmatched: 4. Germline CDR1 reads MNHNY; CDR2 reads SVGAGI (reference sequence). The CDR3 region has the DNA TGTGCCAGCAAGGGACAGGGTGGAGAGACCCAGTACTTC. It codes for CASKGQGGETQYF.

This chain joins TRBV28 and TRBJ2-2; D is undetermined. From germline, CDR1 is MDHEN and CDR2 SYDVKM. CDR3 length equals 15 residues. Trimming pared 2 bases from V and 1 base from J, leaving 8 bases between. The CDR3 DNA reads as TGTGCCAGCAGTTTACCGGGTTTGAACACCGGGGAGCTGTTTTTT. Translating it yields CASSLPGLNTGELFF.

This clone was observed a few times. The chain employs TRBV24-1 and TRBJ2-7, with D uncertain. The CDR3 runs 14 residues. V lost 8 bases and J 4 bases, leaving 17 bases between the germline ends. The germline gives CDR1 KGHDR, CDR2 SFDVKD. This chain's CDR3 is CATTLTKEEYEQYF. The CDR3 nucleotides read TGTGCCACCACCCTAACGAAAGAGGAATACGAGCAGTACTTC.

This clone came up a few times. The chain employs TRBV3-1 (or the pseudogene TRBV3-2) and TRBJ2-7; 10 nucleotides match TRBD2. V dropped 1 base and J dropped 3; count of bases not matched to a gene: 6. Germline lookup yields CDR1 LGHDT and CDR2 YNNKEL (reference sequence). The CDR3 sequence is 16 residues long. CDR3 in amino acids: CASSQARAGGHYEQYF. CDR3 bases: TGTGCCAGCAGCCAAGCTCGAGCGGGAGGGCACTACGAGCAGTACTTC.

The V call is TRBV11-2, the J call TRBJ2-3, with 13 positions matching TRBD2. This CDR3 is 18 amino acids long. Germline CDR1 reads SGHAT; CDR2 reads FQNNGV. Germline trimming cut 4 bases from V and 0 bases from J; bases unmatched to any gene: 7. The CDR3, as DNA: TGTGCCAGCAGCTACGGACTAGCGGGAGATCCAAGCACAGATACGCAGTATTTT. Translated: CASSYGLAGDPSTDTQYF.

The V gene is TRBV4-2, the J gene TRBJ2-1; the match to TRBD1 covers 10 bases. CDR3 length equals 16 residues. The V segment lost 0 bases and the J segment 7 bases; nucleotides outside the gene matches: 6. The germline V gene encodes CDR1 LGHNA and CDR2 YNFKEQ. CDR3 bases: TGTGCCAGCAGCCAAGACCAGGACAGGGGGTATAATGAGCAGTTCTTC. It yields the protein CASSQDQDRGYNEQFF.

There are a few counts of this clone. The V call is TRBV27, the J call TRBJ2-1; 9 bases are a match to TRBD2. This CDR3 region has 16 residues. Looked up from germline, CDR1 is MNHEY and CDR2 is SMNVEV (reference sequence). Trimming at V came to 3 bases and at J to 4 bases, leaving 7 bases not matched to a gene. The CDR3 nucleotides read TGTGCCAGCAGTTTGTTCGGAGCGGGAGGTTACAATGAGCAGTTCTTC. Its translation is CASSLFGAGGYNEQFF.

This clone was seen once. The rearrangement uses TRBV7-6 and TRBJ2-3; weak D call: TRBD2 (6 bases). There are 16 residues in the CDR3. Trimming cost V 5 bases and J 7 bases, with 22 bases left between them. Germline CDR1 SGHVS, CDR2 FNYEAQ. In DNA, the CDR3 is TGTGCCAGCAGCCTGAGGTGGGACGGAGGGGCCCATACGCAGTATTTT. Residues: CASSLRWDGGAHTQYF.

V gene TRBV3-1 (or the pseudogene TRBV3-2) combines with J gene TRBJ2-2, with TRBD2 matching over 12 bases. The CDR3 runs 16 residues. V trimming: 8 bases; J trimming: 5 bases; junction bases outside the gene matches: 9. The germline CDR1 and CDR2 sequences are LGHDT and YNNKEL (reference sequence). CDR3 DNA sequence: TGTGCCAGCTCGAACTCGCTAGCGGGAGGGACCGGGGAGCTGTTTTTT. The encoded protein is CASSNSLAGGTGELFF.

The J gene is TRBJ2-3, the V gene TRBV2; 8 bases agree with TRBD1. Germline values: CDR1 SNHLY, CDR2 FYNNEI. Losses at the gene ends were 8 bases for V and 1 base for J; bases not matched to a gene: 17. The CDR3 is made up of 18 amino acids. The CDR3 DNA reads as TGTGCCAGCGGGGGACCACAGGGGGAAACGATGGGCACAGATACGCAGTATTTT. It translates to CASGGPQGETMGTDTQYF.

The chain recombines TRBV27 with TRBJ2-7; D ambiguous. V lost 4 bases and J 0 bases, leaving 7 bases between the germline ends. Germline V gene data show CDR1 as MNHEY and CDR2 as SMNVEV (reference sequence). CDR3 length equals 13 residues. The CDR3 region has the DNA TGTGCCAGCAGTTCCTTTCCCTCCTACGAGCAGTACTTC. Amino acid sequence: CASSSFPSYEQYF.

For the CDR3, the DNA is TGTGCCAGCAGCCCGGGACTTAACACCGGGGAGCTGTTTTTT. Translation: CASSPGLNTGELFF. V and J are TRBV7-3 and TRBJ2-2; maybe TRBD2 (6 bases). The CDR3 spans 14 residues. V shed 5 bases and J shed 2 bases, with 9 bases lying between them. CDR1 SGHTA and CDR2 FQGTGA come from the germline V gene.

This clone was seen just once. The CDR3 DNA sequence: TGTGCCAGCAGCATACAGGGGGACCAAGAGACCCAGTACTTC. Its translation is CASSIQGDQETQYF. The rearrangement uses TRBV5-6 and TRBJ2-5; 8 positions agree with TRBD1. CDR3 length equals 14 residues. Germline values: CDR1 SGHDT, CDR2 YYEEEE. V gave up 4 bases and J gave up 0 bases; unmatched junction bases: 2.

Written as DNA, the CDR3 is TGTGCCTGGGGAGATATGACAGGGCGAGGGACTGAAGCTTTCTTT. This translates into CAWGDMTGRGTEAFF. The rearrangement links TRBV30 to TRBJ1-1; 7 bases agree with TRBD1. The germline CDR1 and CDR2 sequences are GTSNPN and SVGIG (reference sequence). The CDR3 is 15 residues long. Germline trimming cut 5 bases from V and 5 bases from J; bases unmatched to any gene: 14.

This clone showed up just a few times. The chain employs TRBV19 and TRBJ2-7; 8 positions agree with TRBD2. CDR1 is LNHDA, CDR2 SQIVND, per germline (reference sequence). V shed 3 bases and J 6 bases; nucleotides not matched to a gene: 10. This CDR3 region has 15 residues. CDR3 nucleotides: TGTGCCAGTAGTATGATAACGAGCGGGAGAGGCGAGCAGTACTTC. Protein product: CASSMITSGRGEQYF.

The chain employs TRBV28 and TRBJ1-2; D is undetermined. The germline V gene encodes CDR1 MDHEN and CDR2 SYDVKM. The length of the CDR3 is 12 residues. The ends were cut back, 6 bases at V and 1 base at J, with 6 bases in the middle. The CDR3 here is CASRNFNYGYTF. The CDR3 DNA follows: TGTGCCAGCAGGAACTTTAACTATGGCTACACCTTC.